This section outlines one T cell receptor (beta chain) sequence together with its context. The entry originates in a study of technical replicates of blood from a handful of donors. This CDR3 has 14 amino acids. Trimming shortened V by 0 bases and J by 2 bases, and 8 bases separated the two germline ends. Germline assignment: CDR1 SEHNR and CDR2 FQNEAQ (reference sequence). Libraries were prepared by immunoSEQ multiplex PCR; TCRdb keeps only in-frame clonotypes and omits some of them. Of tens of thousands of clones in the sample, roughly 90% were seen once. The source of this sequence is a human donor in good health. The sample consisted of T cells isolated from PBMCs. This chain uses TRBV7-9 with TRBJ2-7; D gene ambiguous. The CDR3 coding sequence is TGTGCCAGCAGCTTAGCCAGTAAAACCTACGAGCAGTACTTC. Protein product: CASSLASKTYEQYF.